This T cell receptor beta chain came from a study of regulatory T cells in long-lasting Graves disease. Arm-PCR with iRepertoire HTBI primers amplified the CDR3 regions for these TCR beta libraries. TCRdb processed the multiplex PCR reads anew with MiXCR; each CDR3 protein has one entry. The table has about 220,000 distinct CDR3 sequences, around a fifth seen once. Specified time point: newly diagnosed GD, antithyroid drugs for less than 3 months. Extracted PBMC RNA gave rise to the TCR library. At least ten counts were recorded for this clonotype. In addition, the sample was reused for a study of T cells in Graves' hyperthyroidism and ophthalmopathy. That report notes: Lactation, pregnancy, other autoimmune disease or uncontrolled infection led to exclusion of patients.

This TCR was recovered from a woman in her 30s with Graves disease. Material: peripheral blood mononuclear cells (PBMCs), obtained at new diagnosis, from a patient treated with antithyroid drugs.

The CDR3 here is CASSLSSGITYEQYF. CDR3 bases: TGTGCCAGCAGCTTGTCTAGCGGGATAACCTACGAGCAGTACTTC. The rearrangement joins TRBV7-8 to TRBJ2-7, with 9 bases aligning to TRBD2. Trimming cost V 3 bases and J 2 bases; bases outside gene matches: 5. The CDR3 covers 15 residues. Germline V gives CDR1 SGHVS, CDR2 FQNEAQ.